What follows is one TCR beta chain and its context. These data come from a study of blood T cells in healthy people across ages. Trimming took off 1 base at V and 3 bases at J, with 7 bases between the two ends. The CDR3 runs 14 residues. From germline, CDR1 is SGHNT and CDR2 YENEEA. A second PCR of 7 to 11 cycles used a sample-barcoded 5' primer and a J-beta primer mix. Via MiXCR, TCRdb re-called the 5' RACE reads, giving one row per CDR3 protein. The sample yields just under 750,000 distinct CDR3 sequences, about 20% seen once. Each donor supplied ten milliliters of peripheral blood. The receptor was derived from a man aged 70 or older in good health. J is TRBJ2-1 and V is TRBV11-3; D unclear. Sequencing used blood. The CDR3 region is CASSLGHSYNEQFF. In DNA form, the CDR3 reads TGTGCCAGCAGCTTAGGACATAGCTACAATGAGCAGTTCTTC.